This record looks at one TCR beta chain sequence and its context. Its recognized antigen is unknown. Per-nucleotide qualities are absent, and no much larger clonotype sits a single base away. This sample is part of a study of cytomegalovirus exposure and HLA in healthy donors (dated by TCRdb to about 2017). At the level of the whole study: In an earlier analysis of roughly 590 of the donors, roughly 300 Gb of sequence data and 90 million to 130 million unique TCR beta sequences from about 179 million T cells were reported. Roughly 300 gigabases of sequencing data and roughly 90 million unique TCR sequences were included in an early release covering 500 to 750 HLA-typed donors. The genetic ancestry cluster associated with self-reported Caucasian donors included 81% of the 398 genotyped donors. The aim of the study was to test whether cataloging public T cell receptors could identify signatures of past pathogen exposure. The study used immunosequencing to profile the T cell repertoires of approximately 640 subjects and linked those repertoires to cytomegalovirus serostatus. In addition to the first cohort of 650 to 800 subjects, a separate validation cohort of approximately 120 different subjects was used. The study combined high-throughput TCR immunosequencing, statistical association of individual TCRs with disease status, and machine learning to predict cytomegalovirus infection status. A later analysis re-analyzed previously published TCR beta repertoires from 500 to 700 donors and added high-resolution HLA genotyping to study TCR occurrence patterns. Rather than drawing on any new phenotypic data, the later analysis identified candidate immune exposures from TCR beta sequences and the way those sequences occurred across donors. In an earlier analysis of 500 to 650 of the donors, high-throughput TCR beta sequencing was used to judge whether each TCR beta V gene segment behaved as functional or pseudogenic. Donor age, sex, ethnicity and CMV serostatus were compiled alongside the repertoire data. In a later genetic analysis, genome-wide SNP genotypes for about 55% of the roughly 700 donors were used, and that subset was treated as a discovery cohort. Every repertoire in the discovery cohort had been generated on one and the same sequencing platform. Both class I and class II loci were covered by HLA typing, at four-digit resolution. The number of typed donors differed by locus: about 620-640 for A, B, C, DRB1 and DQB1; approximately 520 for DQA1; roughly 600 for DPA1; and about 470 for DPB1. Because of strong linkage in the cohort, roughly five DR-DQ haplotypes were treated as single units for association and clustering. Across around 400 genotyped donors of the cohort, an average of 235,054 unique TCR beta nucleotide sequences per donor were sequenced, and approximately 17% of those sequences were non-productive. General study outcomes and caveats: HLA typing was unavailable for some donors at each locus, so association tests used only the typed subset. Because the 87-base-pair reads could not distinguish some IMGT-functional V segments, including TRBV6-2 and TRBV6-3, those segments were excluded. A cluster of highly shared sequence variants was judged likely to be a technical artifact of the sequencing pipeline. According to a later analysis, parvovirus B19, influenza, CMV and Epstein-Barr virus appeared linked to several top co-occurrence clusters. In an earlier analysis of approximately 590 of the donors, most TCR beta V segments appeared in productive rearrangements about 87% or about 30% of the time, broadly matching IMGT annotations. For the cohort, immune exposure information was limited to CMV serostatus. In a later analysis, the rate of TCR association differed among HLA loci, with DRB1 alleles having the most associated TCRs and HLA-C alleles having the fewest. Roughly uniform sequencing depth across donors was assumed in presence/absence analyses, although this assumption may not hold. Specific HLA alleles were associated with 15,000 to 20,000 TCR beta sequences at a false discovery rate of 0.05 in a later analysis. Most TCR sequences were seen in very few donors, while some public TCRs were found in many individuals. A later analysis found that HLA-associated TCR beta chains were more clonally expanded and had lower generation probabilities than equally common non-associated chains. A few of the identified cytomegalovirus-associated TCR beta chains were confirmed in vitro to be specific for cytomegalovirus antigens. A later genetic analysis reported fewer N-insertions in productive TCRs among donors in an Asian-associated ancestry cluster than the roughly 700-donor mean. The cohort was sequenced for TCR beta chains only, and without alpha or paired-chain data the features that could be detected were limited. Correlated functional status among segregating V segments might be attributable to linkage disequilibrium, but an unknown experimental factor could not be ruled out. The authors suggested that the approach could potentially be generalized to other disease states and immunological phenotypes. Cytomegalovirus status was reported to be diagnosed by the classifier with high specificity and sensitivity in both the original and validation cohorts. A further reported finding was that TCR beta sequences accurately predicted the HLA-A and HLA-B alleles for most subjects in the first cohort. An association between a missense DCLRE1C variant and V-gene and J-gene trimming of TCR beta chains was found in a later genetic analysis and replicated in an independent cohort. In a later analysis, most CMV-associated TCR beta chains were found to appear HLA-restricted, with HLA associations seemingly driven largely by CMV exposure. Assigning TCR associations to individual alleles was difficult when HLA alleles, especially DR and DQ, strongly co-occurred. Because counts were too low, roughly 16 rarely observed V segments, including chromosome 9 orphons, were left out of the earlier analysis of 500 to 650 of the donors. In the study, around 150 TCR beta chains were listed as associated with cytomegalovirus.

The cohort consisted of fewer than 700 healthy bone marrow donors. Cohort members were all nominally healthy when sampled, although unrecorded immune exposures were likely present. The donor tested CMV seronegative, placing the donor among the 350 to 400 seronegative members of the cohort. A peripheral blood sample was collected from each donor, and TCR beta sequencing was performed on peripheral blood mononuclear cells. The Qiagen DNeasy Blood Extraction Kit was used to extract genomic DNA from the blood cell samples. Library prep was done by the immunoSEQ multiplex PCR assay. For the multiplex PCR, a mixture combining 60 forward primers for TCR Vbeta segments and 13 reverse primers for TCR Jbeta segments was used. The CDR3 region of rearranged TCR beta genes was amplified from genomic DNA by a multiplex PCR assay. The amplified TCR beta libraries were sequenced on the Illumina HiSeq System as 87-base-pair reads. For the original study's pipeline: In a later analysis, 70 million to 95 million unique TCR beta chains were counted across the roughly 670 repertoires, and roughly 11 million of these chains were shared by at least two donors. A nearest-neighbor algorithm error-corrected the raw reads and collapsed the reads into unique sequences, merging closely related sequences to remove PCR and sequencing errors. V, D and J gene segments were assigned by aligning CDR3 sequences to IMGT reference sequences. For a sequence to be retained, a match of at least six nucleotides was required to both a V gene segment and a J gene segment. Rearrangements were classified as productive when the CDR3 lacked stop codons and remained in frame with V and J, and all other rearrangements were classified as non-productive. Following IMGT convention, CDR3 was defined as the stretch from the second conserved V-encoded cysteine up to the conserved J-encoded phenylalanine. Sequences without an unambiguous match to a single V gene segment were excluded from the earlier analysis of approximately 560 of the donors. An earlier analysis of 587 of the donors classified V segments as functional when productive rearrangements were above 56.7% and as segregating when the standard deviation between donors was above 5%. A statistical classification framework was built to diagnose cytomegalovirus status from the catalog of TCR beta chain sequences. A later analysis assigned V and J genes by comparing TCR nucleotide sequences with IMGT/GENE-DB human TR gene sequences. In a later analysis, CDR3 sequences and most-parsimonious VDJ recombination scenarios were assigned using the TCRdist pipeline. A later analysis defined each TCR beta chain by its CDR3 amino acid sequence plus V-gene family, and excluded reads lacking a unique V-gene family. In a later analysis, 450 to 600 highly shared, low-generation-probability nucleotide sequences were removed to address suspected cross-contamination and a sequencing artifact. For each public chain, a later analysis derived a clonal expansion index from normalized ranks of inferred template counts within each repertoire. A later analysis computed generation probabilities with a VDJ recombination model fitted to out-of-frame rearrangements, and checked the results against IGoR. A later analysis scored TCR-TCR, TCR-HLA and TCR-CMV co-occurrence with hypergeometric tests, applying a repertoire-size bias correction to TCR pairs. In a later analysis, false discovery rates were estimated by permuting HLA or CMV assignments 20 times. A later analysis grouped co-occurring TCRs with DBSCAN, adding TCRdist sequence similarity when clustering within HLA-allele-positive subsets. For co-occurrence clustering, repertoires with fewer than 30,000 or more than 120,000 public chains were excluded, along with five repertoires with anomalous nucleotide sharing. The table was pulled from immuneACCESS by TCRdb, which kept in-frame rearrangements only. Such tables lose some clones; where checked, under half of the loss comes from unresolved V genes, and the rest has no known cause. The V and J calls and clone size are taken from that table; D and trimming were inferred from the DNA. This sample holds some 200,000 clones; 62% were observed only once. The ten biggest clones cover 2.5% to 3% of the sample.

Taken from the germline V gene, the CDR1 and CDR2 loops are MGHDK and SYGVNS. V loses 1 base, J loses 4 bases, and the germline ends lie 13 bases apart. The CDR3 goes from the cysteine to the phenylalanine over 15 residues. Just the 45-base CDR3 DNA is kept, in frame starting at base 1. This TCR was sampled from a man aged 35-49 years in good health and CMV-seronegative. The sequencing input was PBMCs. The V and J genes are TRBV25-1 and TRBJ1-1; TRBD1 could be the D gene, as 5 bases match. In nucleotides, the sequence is TGTGCCAGCAGTGAATTCGGGGGTTTGGGCACTGAAGCTTTCTTT. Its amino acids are CASSEFGGLGTEAFF.